The next 26 T cell receptor beta chains were all read from a single sample in a study of metastatic and nonmetastatic thyroid tumors (dated by TCRdb to the early 2020s). The library was built by means of PCR. TCRdb names Illumina HiSeq 4000 as the instrument used. TCRdb reprocessed the public reads (quality trimming at Q25 with fastp, clone calling with MiXCR) and kept in-frame beta chains. A total of about 93,000 clones appear in this sample, roughly 12% of them only once. The biggest ten clones account for 11% of the sample. No treatment had been received by any patient before thyroid surgery. The sequencing input was blood. Source of these receptors: a female donor with papillary thyroid cancer or a benign thyroid nodule (not recorded which). Some clones in this sample may be carry-over from other donors' samples.

This clone was counted between two and nine times. The V and J genes are TRBV19 and TRBJ2-1, with a possible D match to TRBD2 (6 bases). CDR3 length equals 15 residues. Germline CDR1 LNHDA, CDR2 SQIVND (reference sequence). The CDR3 region has the DNA TGTGAAAGTAGTGGTGGGCTAGCGCAATACAATGAGCAGTTCTTC. It encodes CESSGGLAQYNEQFF.

This clone was detected ten times or more. One junction end disagrees with the germline gene, perhaps due to a read error. This chain uses TRBV7-7 with TRBJ2-1; TRBD1 or TRBD2 may be the D gene (5 bases each). Per germline, CDR1 SSHAT and CDR2 FNYEAQ (reference sequence). The CDR3 consists of 13 residues. The CDR3 is CASSLGERGEQFF. The CDR3 region has the DNA TGTGCTAGCAGCTTAGGGGAGAGGGGTGAGCAGTTCTTC.

In its sample, this clone was seen many times. J is TRBJ1-2 and V is TRBV10-3; D may be TRBD1 (5 bases). The CDR3 is 13 residues long. In germline, CDR1 is ENHRY, CDR2 SYGVKD. The V gene lost 2 bases and the J gene lost 8 bases, with 12 bases spanning the gap. This CDR3 reads CAISEVRDDGYTF. CDR3 sequence (DNA): TGTGCCATCAGTGAGGTCAGGGATGACGGCTACACCTTC.

The rearrangement joins TRBV6-2 or TRBV6-3 to TRBJ2-7, with 7 bases that match TRBD1. This CDR3 spans 15 amino acids. The V gene end was trimmed by 6 bases and the J gene end by 3 bases; junction bases not matched to a gene: 11. The germline V gene encodes CDR1 MNHEY and CDR2 SVGEGT. This CDR3 reads CASSTIQQGIYEQYF. As DNA, the CDR3 is TGTGCCAGCAGCACGATACAACAGGGGATCTACGAGCAGTACTTC.

This clone was seen repeatedly, ten times or more. The chain recombines TRBV7-9 with TRBJ1-1; D unresolved. This CDR3 is 12 amino acids long. Deletions cut 5 bases from V and 11 bases from J, with 15 bases between. Germline CDR1 and CDR2: SEHNR and FQNEAQ (reference sequence). For the CDR3, the DNA is TGTGCCAGCAGCCCCAACCGATATAACGCTTTCTTT. As protein: CASSPNRYNAFF.

In the case of this clone: The junction shows a germline mismatch at one end, possibly a read error. This rearrangement joins TRBV12-3 or TRBV12-4 to TRBJ1-2, with D hard to call. The CDR3 has 15 amino acids. The CDR3 region is CACSPQTRLGARYTF. CDR3 DNA: TGTGCCTGCAGCCCCCAAACTAGACTGGGTGCCCGCTACACCTTC.

This sequence joins TRBV25-1 and TRBJ1-1, with D hard to call. The CDR3 has 11 residues. Germline V CDR1 and CDR2: MGHDK, SYGVNS. Trimming stripped 7 bases from V and 1 base from J, with 4 bases between. This CDR3 reads CASNTNTEAFF. Written as DNA, the CDR3 is TGTGCCAGCAATACGAACACTGAAGCTTTCTTT.

This clone was counted ten times or more. A much larger clone lies one base from this, so it may be a read error. The chain is built from TRBV6-2 or TRBV6-3 and TRBJ2-7; D might be TRBD2 (6 bases). This CDR3 is 16 amino acids long. From germline, CDR1 is MNHEY and CDR2 SVGEGT. The chain's CDR3 is CASSSPDSGISYEQYF. The CDR3 nucleotides read TGTGCCAGCAGTTCTCCGGATAGCGGAATTTCCTACGAGCAATACTTC.

This clone has more than one count but fewer than ten. V and J are TRBV4-1 and TRBJ1-2; possible D gene TRBD1, 5 bases. The V gene's germline CDR1 is MGHRA and CDR2 YSYEKL. V lost 3 bases, J lost 4 bases, and 9 bases lay in between. The CDR3 runs to 13 residues. The CDR3 region has the DNA TGCGCCAGCAGCCACGTAGGGGTCTATGGCTACACCTTC. Its translation is CASSHVGVYGYTF.

This chain joins TRBV6-2 or TRBV6-3 and TRBJ2-1; 11 bases map to TRBD2. The germline V gene encodes CDR1 MNHEY and CDR2 SVGEGT. The CDR3 has 19 residues. Germline trimming cut 7 bases from V and 5 bases from J; bases unmatched to any gene: 19. CDR3 in amino acids: CASTPGLGLAALGDNEQFF. CDR3 nucleotide sequence: TGTGCCAGCACCCCCGGGTTGGGACTAGCGGCCCTCGGGGACAATGAGCAGTTCTTC.

The chain joins TRBV5-6 to TRBJ2-7; tentatively, D is TRBD2 (5 bases). This CDR3 has 15 residues. The V gene's germline CDR1 is SGHDT and CDR2 YYEEEE. Trimming stripped 4 bases from V and 2 bases from J, with 16 bases between. CDR3 DNA sequence: TGTGCCAGCAGCCTAGCACTAGAGGAGGCCTACGAGCAGTACTTC. Protein sequence: CASSLALEEAYEQYF.

In this sample, this clone turned up many times. The rearrangement joins TRBV10-3 to TRBJ2-1, with D maybe TRBD1 (6 bases). CDR1 is ENHRY, CDR2 SYGVKD, per germline. CDR3 size: 15 residues. Trimming took 1 base from V and 7 from J, leaving 14 bases between them. CDR3 protein: CAISELRQAPNEQFF. CDR3 in DNA: TGTGCCATCAGTGAGTTGCGACAGGCTCCTAATGAGCAGTTCTTC.

Ten or more counts support this clone. This same CDR3 is encoded by further DNA sequences in the sample. The chain has TRBV29-1 and TRBJ2-7; 7 nucleotides agree with TRBD2. The CDR3 is 13 residues long. The junction had 8 bases not matched to a gene; V was cut back by 6 bases and J by 3 bases. CDR1 and CDR2 (germline): SQVTM, ANQGSEA. The CDR3 loop reads CSVGTSVSYEQYF. In DNA form, the CDR3 reads TGCAGCGTGGGAACTAGCGTGAGCTACGAGCAGTACTTC.

This clone was seen ten or more times. CDR3 protein: CASSQAVSSGRAGSDTQYF. CDR3 coding DNA: TGCGCCAGCAGCCAAGCAGTTTCTAGCGGGAGGGCCGGCTCAGATACGCAGTATTTT. V and J are TRBV4-3 and TRBJ2-3, with 12 bases matching TRBD2. The J segment lost 4 bases and the V segment lost 1 base, leaving 12 bases of the junction unmatched. The CDR3 is 19 residues long. The germline V gene has CDR1 LGHNA and CDR2 YSLEER.

This clone was seen repeatedly, ten times or more. CDR3 region: CSGTSGSDTDTQYF. CDR3 DNA: TGCAGCGGGACTAGCGGCAGTGACACAGATACGCAGTATTTT. This chain links TRBV29-1 with TRBJ2-3; 10 positions match TRBD2. The CDR3 runs 14 residues. Unmatched junction bases numbered 6, after V lost 7 bases and J lost 2 bases. The V gene's germline CDR1 is SQVTM and CDR2 ANQGSEA.

This clone was seen at least ten times. The V gene is TRBV7-9, the J gene TRBJ1-5; D is uncertain. The CDR3 runs to 13 residues. V gave up 6 bases and J gave up 6 bases, with 12 bases separating them. Per germline, CDR1 SEHNR and CDR2 FQNEAQ (reference sequence). The CDR3 DNA follows: TGTGCCAGCAGTCTTGGGCAGAGTCAGCCCCAGCATTTT. It encodes CASSLGQSQPQHF.

Many counts were recorded for this clone. This sequence joins TRBV7-2 and TRBJ2-1; D unclear. The germline V gene has CDR1 SGHTA and CDR2 FQGNSA. V gave up 5 bases and J gave up 7 bases, with 12 bases separating them. This CDR3 is 13 amino acids long. The CDR3 loop is CASSHVVKNEQFF. The CDR3 DNA follows: TGTGCCAGCAGCCATGTCGTGAAAAATGAGCAGTTCTTC.

This clone has at least ten counts. The chain is built from TRBV7-9 and TRBJ2-7; D possibly matches TRBD1 or TRBD2 (5 bases each). V was clipped by 4 bases and J by 0 bases, with 13 bases between them. The CDR3 is 15 residues long. Germline-derived CDR1 and CDR2 are SEHNR and FQNEAQ (reference sequence). This CDR3 is CASSSGLARSYEQYF. CDR3 coding DNA: TGTGCCAGCAGCTCAGGGCTAGCCCGCTCCTACGAGCAGTACTTC.

This clone was recorded many times. The chain recombines TRBV20-1 with TRBJ1-5, with D possibly matching TRBD1 (5 bases). The CDR3 is made up of 15 amino acids. Trimming removed 1 base at V and 2 bases at J, with 12 bases between. Germline V gene sequence: CDR1 DFQATT, CDR2 SNEGSKA (reference sequence). The CDR3 DNA reads TGCAGTGCTAGAGTTGGGGGTAGTGGCAATCAGCCCCAGCATTTT. It translates to CSARVGGSGNQPQHF.

In this sample, this clone turned up many times. The chain's CDR3 is CASSQAGFLNTEAFF. The CDR3 DNA reads as TGTGCCAGCAGCCAAGCAGGGTTTTTGAACACTGAAGCTTTCTTT. The V gene is TRBV4-2, the J gene TRBJ1-1, with TRBD1 as a possible D gene (5 bases). Germline values: CDR1 LGHNA, CDR2 YNFKEQ. V was pared by 1 base and J by 0 bases, with 9 bases between. This CDR3 region has 15 residues.

J is TRBJ2-1 and V is TRBV6-1; 11 nucleotides match TRBD2. This CDR3 has 15 amino acids. Germline values: CDR1 MNHNS, CDR2 SASEGT. V dropped 4 bases and J dropped 4; count of bases not matched to a gene: 3. CDR3: CASSVTSGAYNEQFF. The CDR3 DNA sequence: TGTGCCAGCAGTGTGACTAGCGGGGCGTACAATGAGCAGTTCTTC.

This clone was seen only a few times. A much larger clone is a single base away; this may be a read error. The genes are TRBV13 and TRBJ2-4, with D perhaps matching TRBD2 (5 bases). Germline CDR1 PRHDT, CDR2 FYEKMQ (reference sequence). This CDR3 is built from 16 residues. The V gene lost 0 bases and the J gene lost 2 bases, with 11 bases spanning the gap. CDR3 protein: CASSLGRGITKNIQYF. DNA of the CDR3: TGTGCCAGCAGCTTAGGACGAGGGATAACCAAAAACATTCAGTACTTC.

This clone showed up many times. V and J are TRBV7-3 and TRBJ2-1; TRBD2 agrees at 7 bases. The CDR3 spans 17 residues. J gave up 5 bases and V 1 base, and 11 bases lay outside the gene matches. The germline V gene has CDR1 SGHTA and CDR2 FQGTGA. CDR3 DNA: TGTGCCAGCAGCTTAAGCTCCGGAGGCGGGAGTCACAATGAGCAGTTCTTC. It yields the protein CASSLSSGGGSHNEQFF.

The sample holds many counts of this clone. The V gene is TRBV25-1, the J gene TRBJ2-3; possible D gene TRBD2, 5 bases. Germline-derived CDR1 and CDR2 are MGHDK and SYGVNS. The CDR3 consists of 15 residues. Deletions cut 4 bases from V and 0 bases from J, with 11 bases between. In DNA, the CDR3 is TGTGCCAGCAGTGGAACCGGGAAAAGCACAGATACGCAGTATTTT. Residues: CASSGTGKSTDTQYF.

This clone was picked up many times. J is TRBJ2-3 and V is TRBV7-6, with D unclear. Trimming left V 1 base short and J 3 bases short, with 11 bases between. Germline loops: CDR1 SGHVS, CDR2 FNYEAQ. This CDR3 comprises 15 residues. DNA for the CDR3: TGTGCCAGCAGCTTAGTCGGCGTTTTGACAGATACGCAGTATTTT. It encodes CASSLVGVLTDTQYF.

In regard to this clone: A read error may explain this, as a much larger clone is one base away. The chain uses TRBV9 and TRBJ2-5, with 7 bases lining up with TRBD1. Looked up from germline, CDR1 is SGDLS and CDR2 is YYNGEE. The CDR3 runs 14 residues. CDR3 sequence (DNA): TGTGTCAGCAGCCCAGGGACAGCCGCGGAGACCCAGTACTTC. The encoded protein is CVSSPGTAAETQYF.